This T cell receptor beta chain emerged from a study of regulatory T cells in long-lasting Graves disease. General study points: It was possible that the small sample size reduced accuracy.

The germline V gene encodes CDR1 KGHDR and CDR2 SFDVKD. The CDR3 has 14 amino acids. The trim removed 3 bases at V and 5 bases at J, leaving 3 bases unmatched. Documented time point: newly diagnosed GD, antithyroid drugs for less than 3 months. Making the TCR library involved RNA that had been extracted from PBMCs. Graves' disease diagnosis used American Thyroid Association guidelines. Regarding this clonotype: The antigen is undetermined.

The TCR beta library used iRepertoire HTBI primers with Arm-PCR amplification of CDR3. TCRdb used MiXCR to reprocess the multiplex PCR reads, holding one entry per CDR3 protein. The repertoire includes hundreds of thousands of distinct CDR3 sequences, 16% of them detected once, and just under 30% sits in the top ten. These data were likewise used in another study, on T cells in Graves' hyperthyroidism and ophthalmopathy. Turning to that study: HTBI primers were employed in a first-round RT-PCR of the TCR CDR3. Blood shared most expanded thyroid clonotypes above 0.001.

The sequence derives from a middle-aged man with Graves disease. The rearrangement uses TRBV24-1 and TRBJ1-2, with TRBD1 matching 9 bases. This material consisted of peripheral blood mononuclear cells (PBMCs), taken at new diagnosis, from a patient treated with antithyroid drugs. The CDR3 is CATSDGQGRYGYTF. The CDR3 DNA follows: TGTGCCACCAGTGATGGACAGGGGCGTTATGGCTACACCTTC.